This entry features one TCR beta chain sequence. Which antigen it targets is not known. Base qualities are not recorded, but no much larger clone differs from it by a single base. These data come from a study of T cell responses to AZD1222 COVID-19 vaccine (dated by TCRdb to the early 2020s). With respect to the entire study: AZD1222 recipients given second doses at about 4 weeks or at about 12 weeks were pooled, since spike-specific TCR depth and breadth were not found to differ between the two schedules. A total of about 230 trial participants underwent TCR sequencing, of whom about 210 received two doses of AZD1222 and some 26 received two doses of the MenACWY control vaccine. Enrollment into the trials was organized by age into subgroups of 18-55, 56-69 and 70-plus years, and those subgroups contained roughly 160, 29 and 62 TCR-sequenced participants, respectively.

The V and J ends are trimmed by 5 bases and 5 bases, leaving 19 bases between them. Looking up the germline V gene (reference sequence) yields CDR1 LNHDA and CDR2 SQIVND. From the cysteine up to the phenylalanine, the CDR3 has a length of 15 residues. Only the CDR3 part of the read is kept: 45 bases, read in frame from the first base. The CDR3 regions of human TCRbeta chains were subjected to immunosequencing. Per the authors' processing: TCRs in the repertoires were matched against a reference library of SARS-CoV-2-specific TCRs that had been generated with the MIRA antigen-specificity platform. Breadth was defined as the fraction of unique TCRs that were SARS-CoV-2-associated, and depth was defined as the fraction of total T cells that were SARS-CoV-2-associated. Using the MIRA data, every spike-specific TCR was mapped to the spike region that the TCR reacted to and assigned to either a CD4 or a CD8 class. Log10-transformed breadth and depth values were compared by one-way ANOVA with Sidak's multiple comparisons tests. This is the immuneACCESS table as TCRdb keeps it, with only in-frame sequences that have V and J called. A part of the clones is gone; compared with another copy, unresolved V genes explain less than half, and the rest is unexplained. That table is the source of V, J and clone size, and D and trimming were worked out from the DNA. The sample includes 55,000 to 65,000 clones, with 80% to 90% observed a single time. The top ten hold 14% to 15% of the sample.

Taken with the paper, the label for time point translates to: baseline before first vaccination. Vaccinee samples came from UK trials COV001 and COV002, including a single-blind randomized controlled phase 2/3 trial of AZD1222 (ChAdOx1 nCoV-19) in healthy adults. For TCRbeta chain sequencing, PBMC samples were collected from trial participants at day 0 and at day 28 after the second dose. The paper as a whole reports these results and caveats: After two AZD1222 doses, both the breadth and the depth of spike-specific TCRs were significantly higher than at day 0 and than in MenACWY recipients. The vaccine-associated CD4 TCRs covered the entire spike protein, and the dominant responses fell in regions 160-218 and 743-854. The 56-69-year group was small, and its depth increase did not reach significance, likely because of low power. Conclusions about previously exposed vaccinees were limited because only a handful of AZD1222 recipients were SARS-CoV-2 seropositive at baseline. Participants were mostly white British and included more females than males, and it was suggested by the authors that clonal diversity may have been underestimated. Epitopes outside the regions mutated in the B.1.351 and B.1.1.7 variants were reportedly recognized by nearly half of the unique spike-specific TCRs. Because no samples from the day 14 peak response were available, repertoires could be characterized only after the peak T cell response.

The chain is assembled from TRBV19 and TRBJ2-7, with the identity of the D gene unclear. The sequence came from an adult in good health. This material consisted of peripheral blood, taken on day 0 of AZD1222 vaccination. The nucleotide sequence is TGTGCCAGTAGTGGGGATCAGGAGCGACGGGACGAGCAGTACTTC. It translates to CASSGDQERRDEQYF.